This T cell receptor beta chain came from a study of cytomegalovirus exposure and HLA in healthy donors (dated by TCRdb to the late 2010s). About the study as a whole: In an earlier analysis of approximately 640 of the donors, 250 to 350 Gb of sequence data and 100 million or so unique TCR beta sequences from roughly 190 million T cells were reported. Roughly 290 gigabases of sequencing data and roughly 81 million unique TCR sequences made up an early release that covered about 640 HLA-typed donors. Of the approximately 400 genotyped donors, roughly 80% fell in the genetic ancestry cluster associated with self-reported Caucasian donors. The aim of the study was to test whether cataloging public T cell receptors could identify signatures of past pathogen exposure. The study profiled the T cell repertoires of hundreds of subjects by immunosequencing and related them to cytomegalovirus serostatus. A separate validation cohort of approximately 130 different subjects was used in addition to the 666-subject first cohort. To predict cytomegalovirus infection status, the study brought together high-throughput TCR immunosequencing, statistical association of individual TCRs with disease status, and machine learning. In a later analysis, previously published TCR beta repertoires from hundreds of donors were re-analyzed and high-resolution HLA genotyping was added so that TCR occurrence patterns could be studied. Rather than using new phenotypic data, the later analysis identified candidate immune exposures from TCR beta sequences and from how often those sequences occurred across donors. In an earlier analysis of roughly 600 of the donors, high-throughput TCR beta sequencing was used to judge whether each TCR beta V gene segment behaved as functional or pseudogenic. Donor age, sex, ethnicity and CMV serostatus were collected together with the repertoire data. In a later genetic analysis, genome-wide SNP genotypes for about three fifths of the roughly 670 donors were used, and that subset was treated as a discovery cohort. All discovery cohort repertoires had been generated on a single sequencing platform. Class I and class II HLA loci were covered by the typing at four-digit resolution. The number of typed donors differed by locus: about 620-630 for A, B, C, DRB1 and DQB1; 500 to 550 for DQA1; approximately 600 for DPA1; and about 470 for DPB1. Several DR-DQ haplotypes were treated as single units for association and clustering because of strong linkage in the cohort. Among about 400 genotyped donors of the cohort, an average of approximately 240,000 unique TCR beta nucleotide sequences was sequenced per donor, of which 15% to 20% were non-productive. General findings and caveats noted by the study authors: A group of highly shared sequence variants was considered likely to be a technical artifact of the sequencing pipeline. In this cohort, only TCR beta chains were sequenced, and detectable features were limited by the absence of alpha or paired-chain data. A later analysis found that TCR association rates varied across HLA loci, with DRB1 alleles showing the most associated TCRs and HLA-C alleles the fewest. Most CMV-associated TCR beta chains appeared to be HLA-restricted in a later analysis, and the HLA associations seemed to be driven largely by CMV exposure. Correlated functional status among segregating V segments might reflect linkage disequilibrium, but an unknown experimental factor could not be ruled out. The study listed 164 TCR beta chains as associated with cytomegalovirus. A later genetic analysis reported fewer N-insertions in productive TCRs among donors in an Asian-associated ancestry cluster than the approximately 670-donor mean. A few of the identified cytomegalovirus-associated TCR beta chains were confirmed in vitro to be specific for cytomegalovirus antigens. Immune exposure information for the cohort was limited to CMV serostatus. It was suggested by the authors that the approach could potentially be generalized to other disease states and immunological phenotypes. Across donors, most TCR sequences were observed very rarely, whereas some public TCRs were present in many individuals. In a later analysis, HLA-associated TCR beta chains were found to be more clonally expanded and to have lower generation probabilities than equally common non-associated chains. A later genetic analysis associated a missense DCLRE1C variant with V-gene and J-gene trimming of TCR beta chains, and an independent cohort replicated the association. HLA typing was unavailable for some donors at each locus, so association tests used only the typed subset. When HLA alleles, especially DR and DQ, strongly co-occurred, TCR associations were difficult to assign to individual alleles. In a later analysis, several top co-occurrence clusters were reported to appear linked to parvovirus B19, influenza, CMV and Epstein-Barr virus. A later analysis associated about 18,000 TCR beta sequences with specific HLA alleles at a false discovery rate of 0.05. Presence/absence analyses assumed roughly uniform sequencing depth across donors, an assumption that may not hold. The classifier was reported to diagnose cytomegalovirus status with high specificity and sensitivity in both the original and validation cohorts. A further reported finding was that TCR beta sequences accurately predicted the HLA-A and HLA-B alleles for most subjects in the first cohort. In an earlier analysis of some 500 of the donors, most TCR beta V segments appeared in productive rearrangements about 87% or about 30% of the time, broadly matching IMGT annotations. Because counts were too low, 15 to 20 rarely observed V segments, including chromosome 9 orphons, were excluded from the earlier analysis of several hundred of the donors.

About this clone itself: It has no known antigen specificity. Base-call qualities are not available, and no considerably larger clone is one nucleotide away.

The method was the immunoSEQ multiplex PCR assay. For the multiplex PCR, a mixture combining 60 forward primers for TCR Vbeta segments and 13 reverse primers for TCR Jbeta segments was used. Amplification of the CDR3 region of rearranged TCR beta genes was performed with a multiplex PCR assay on genomic DNA. On the Illumina HiSeq System, the amplified TCR beta libraries were sequenced as 87-base-pair reads. For the original study's pipeline: In a later analysis, tens of millions of unique TCR beta chains were counted across the roughly 670 repertoires, and about 10 million of these chains were shared by at least two donors. Raw reads were error-corrected and collapsed into unique sequences by a nearest-neighbor algorithm in which closely related sequences were merged to remove PCR and sequencing errors. V, D and J gene segments were assigned by aligning CDR3 sequences to IMGT reference sequences. For a sequence to be retained, a match of at least six nucleotides to both a V gene segment and a J gene segment was required. Rearrangements were called productive when the CDR3 lacked stop codons and stayed in frame with V and J; all others were non-productive. CDR3 was defined according to IMGT convention as the region running from the second conserved V-encoded cysteine to the conserved J-encoded phenylalanine. Sequences without an unambiguous match to a single V gene segment were excluded from the earlier analysis of approximately 600 of the donors. In an earlier analysis of roughly 500 of the donors, V segments were called functional above 56.7% productive rearrangements and were called segregating when the between-donor standard deviation exceeded 5%. To diagnose cytomegalovirus status from the catalog of TCR beta chain sequences, a statistical classification framework was built. V and J gene assignment, in a later analysis, came from comparing TCR nucleotide sequences with IMGT/GENE-DB human TR gene sequences. A later analysis assigned CDR3 sequences and most-parsimonious VDJ recombination scenarios with the TCRdist pipeline. In a later analysis, each TCR beta chain was defined by its CDR3 amino acid sequence together with its V-gene family, and reads without a unique V-gene family were excluded. In a later analysis, 500 to 650 highly shared, low-generation-probability nucleotide sequences were removed to address suspected cross-contamination and a sequencing artifact. In a later analysis, a clonal expansion index for each public chain was calculated from normalized within-repertoire ranks of inferred template counts. In a later analysis, generation probabilities were computed with a VDJ recombination model fitted to out-of-frame rearrangements, and the resulting probabilities were checked against IGoR. In a later analysis, TCR-TCR, TCR-HLA and TCR-CMV co-occurrence was scored with hypergeometric tests, and a repertoire-size bias correction was applied to TCR pairs. In a later analysis, false discovery rates were estimated by permuting HLA or CMV assignments 20 times. In a later analysis, co-occurring TCRs were grouped using DBSCAN, with TCRdist sequence similarity added in when clustering inside HLA-allele-positive subsets. For co-occurrence clustering, repertoires with fewer than 30,000 or more than 120,000 public chains were excluded, along with several repertoires with anomalous nucleotide sharing. This is the immuneACCESS table as TCRdb keeps it, with only in-frame sequences that have V and J called. A part of the clones is gone; compared with another copy, unresolved V genes explain less than half, and the rest is unexplained. V, J and clone size are those of that table, while D and trimming were read from the DNA. The sample profile shows 110,000 to 150,000 clones; approximately 70% of them were found once. The ten largest clonotypes hold about 2% of the sample.

The cohort comprised approximately 700 healthy bone marrow donors. At the time of sampling, every cohort member was nominally healthy, though immune exposures that went unrecorded were likely present. The donor tested CMV seropositive and was one of the 289 seropositive cohort members. A peripheral blood sample was provided by each donor, and peripheral blood mononuclear cells were used for TCR beta sequencing. The Qiagen DNeasy Blood Extraction Kit was used to extract genomic DNA from the blood cell samples. The sequencing input was PBMCs. This receptor was taken from a woman aged 55 to 70 in good health and CMV-seropositive.

The DNA sequence is TGTGCCAGCAGCAGTAGAGTACAAGAGACCCAGTACTTC. Its translation reads: CASSSRVQETQYF. In this chain, TRBV7-2 is recombined with TRBJ2-5; a confident D gene designation cannot be given. V lost 5 bases and J lost 2 bases; the stretch between them is 9 bases long. The CDR3, from cysteine to phenylalanine, totals 13 residues. Just the 39-base CDR3 DNA is kept, in frame starting at base 1. The germline V gene encodes CDR1 SGHTA and CDR2 FQGNSA.